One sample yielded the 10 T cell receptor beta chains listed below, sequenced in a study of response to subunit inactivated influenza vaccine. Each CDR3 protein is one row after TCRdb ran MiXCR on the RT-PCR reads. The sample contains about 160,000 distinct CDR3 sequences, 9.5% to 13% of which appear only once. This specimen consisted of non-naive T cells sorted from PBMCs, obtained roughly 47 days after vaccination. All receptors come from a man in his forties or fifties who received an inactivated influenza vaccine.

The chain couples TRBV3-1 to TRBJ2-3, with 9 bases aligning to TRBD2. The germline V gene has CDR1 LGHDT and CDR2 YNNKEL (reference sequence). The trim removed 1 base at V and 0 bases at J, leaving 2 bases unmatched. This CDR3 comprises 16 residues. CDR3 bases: TGTGCCAGCAGCCAAGCAGGGACTAGCAGCACAGATACGCAGTATTTT. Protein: CASSQAGTSSTDTQYF.

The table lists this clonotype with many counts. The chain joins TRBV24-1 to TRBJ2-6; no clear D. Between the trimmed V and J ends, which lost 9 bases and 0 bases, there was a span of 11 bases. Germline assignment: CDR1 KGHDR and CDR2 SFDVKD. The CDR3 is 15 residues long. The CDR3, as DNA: TGTGCCACCGGCGAACTGAGCTCTGGGGCCAACGTCCTGACTTTC. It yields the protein CATGELSSGANVLTF.

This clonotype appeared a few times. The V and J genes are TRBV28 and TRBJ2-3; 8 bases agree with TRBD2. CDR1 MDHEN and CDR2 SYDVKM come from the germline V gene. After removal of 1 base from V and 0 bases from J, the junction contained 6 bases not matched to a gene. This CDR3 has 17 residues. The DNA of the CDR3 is TGTGCCAGCAGTTTATTTGGGCGGGGGGTTAGCACAGATACGCAGTATTTT. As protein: CASSLFGRGVSTDTQYF. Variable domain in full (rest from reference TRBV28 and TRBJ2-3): DVKVTQSSRYLVKRTGEKVFLECVQDMDHENMFWYRQDPGLGLRLIYFSYDVKMKEKGDIPEGYSVSREKKERFSLILESASTNQTSMYLCASSLFGRGVSTDTQYFGPGTRLTVL.

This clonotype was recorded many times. CDR3 loop: CASSFYGKKLFF. CDR3 DNA: TGTGCCAGCAGCTTTTACGGGAAAAAACTGTTTTTT. This chain connects TRBV5-5 to TRBJ1-4; D is ambiguous. The CDR3 length is 12 residues. Germline V gene sequence: CDR1 SGHKS, CDR2 YYEKEE (reference sequence). Trimming stripped 2 bases from V and 9 bases from J, with 8 bases between.

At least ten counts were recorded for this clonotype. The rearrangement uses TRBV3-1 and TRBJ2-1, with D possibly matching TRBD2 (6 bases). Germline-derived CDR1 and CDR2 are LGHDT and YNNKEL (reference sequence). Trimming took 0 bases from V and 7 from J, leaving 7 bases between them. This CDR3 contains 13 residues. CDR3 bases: TGTGCCAGCAGCCAAGAGGGGAGGAATGAGCAGTTCTTC. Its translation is CASSQEGRNEQFF.

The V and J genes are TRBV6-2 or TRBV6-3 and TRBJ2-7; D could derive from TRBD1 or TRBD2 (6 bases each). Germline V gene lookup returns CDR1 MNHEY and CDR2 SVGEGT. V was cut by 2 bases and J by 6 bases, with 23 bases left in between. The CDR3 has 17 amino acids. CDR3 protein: CASSYTRQVRGLTEQYF. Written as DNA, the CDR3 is TGTGCCAGCAGTTACACGCGACAGGTCAGGGGACTTACCGAGCAGTACTTC.

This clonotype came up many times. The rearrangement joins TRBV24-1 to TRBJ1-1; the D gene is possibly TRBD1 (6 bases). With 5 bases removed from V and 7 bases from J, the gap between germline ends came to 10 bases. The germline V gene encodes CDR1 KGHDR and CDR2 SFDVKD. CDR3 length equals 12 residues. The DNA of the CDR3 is TGTGCCACCAGTGCTCTCAGGGGTGAAGCTTTCTTT. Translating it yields CATSALRGEAFF.

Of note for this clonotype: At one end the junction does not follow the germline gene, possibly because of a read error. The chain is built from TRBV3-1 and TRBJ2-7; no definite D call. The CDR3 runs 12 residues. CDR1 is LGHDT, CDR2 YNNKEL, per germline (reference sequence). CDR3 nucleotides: TGTGCCAGCAGCCAAGTCTCCTCCGAGCAGTACTTC. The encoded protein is CASSQVSSEQYF.

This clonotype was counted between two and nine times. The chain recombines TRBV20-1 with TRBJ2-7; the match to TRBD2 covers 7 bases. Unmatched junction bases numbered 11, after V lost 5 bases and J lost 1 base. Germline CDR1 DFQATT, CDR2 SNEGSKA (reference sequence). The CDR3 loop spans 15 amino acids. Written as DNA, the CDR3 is TGCAGTGCTGGGCTTGGGGGGGGGTTTTCCTACGAGCAGTACTTC. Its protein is CSAGLGGGFSYEQYF.

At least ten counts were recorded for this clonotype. CDR3 in DNA: TGTGCCAGCAGTCACGACAGGGTACATCAGCCCCAGCATTTT. It yields the protein CASSHDRVHQPQHF. J is TRBJ1-5 and V is TRBV12-3 or TRBV12-4; TRBD1 matches at 7 bases. V dropped 5 bases and J dropped 5; count of bases not matched to a gene: 6. This CDR3 comprises 14 residues.